These 3 T cell receptor beta chains came from one sample sequenced in a study of T cells in Graves' hyperthyroidism and ophthalmopathy. Researchers took RNA transcripts and amplified the TCR beta CDR3 regions from them. When the TCR CDR3 underwent first-round RT-PCR, the HTBI primer set was used. MiXCR, applied by TCRdb to the multiplex PCR reads, yields one record per CDR3 protein. Among more than 600,000 distinct CDR3 sequences listed, approximately 16% were seen once. The sequenced sample was blood. These receptors were obtained from a man aged 18 to 35 with Graves' hyperthyroidism.

This clonotype was seen ten or more times. The rearrangement joins TRBV10-3 to TRBJ2-7; D unclear. The CDR3 is 14 residues long. V lost 0 bases to trimming and J lost 3 bases, with 9 bases between them. In germline, CDR1 is ENHRY, CDR2 SYGVKD. The CDR3 coding sequence is TGTGCCATCAGTGAGTCGAAGGTGCACTACGAGCAGTACTTC. It encodes CAISESKVHYEQYF.

This clonotype has ten or more counts. The CDR3 DNA follows: TGCAGTGCTAGTATCCCCGGGCTAGCGGCAGTCTACGAGCAGTACTTC. Translation: CSASIPGLAAVYEQYF. This sequence joins TRBV20-1 and TRBJ2-7; 7 nucleotides align to TRBD2. CDR1 DFQATT and CDR2 SNEGSKA come from the germline V gene (reference sequence). Trimming at V came to 3 bases and at J to 3 bases, leaving 14 bases not matched to a gene. The CDR3 is 16 residues long.

This clonotype was seen more than once but under ten times. The chain uses TRBV7-6 and TRBJ2-1; the D gene is possibly TRBD2 (5 bases). The germline gives CDR1 SGHVS, CDR2 FNYEAQ. V was trimmed by 1 base and J by 8 bases, leaving 15 bases between them. This CDR3 has 15 residues. The DNA for the CDR3 is TGTGCCAGCAGCTTAGGGACCGGGGAGTGGGATGAGCAGTTCTTC. It encodes CASSLGTGEWDEQFF.